This TCR beta chain was obtained from a study of cytomegalovirus exposure and HLA in healthy donors (TCRdb year 2017). With regard to the full study: The 650 to 750 repertoires of the first cohort and the 95 to 150 validation repertoires were produced on the same platform, according to a later analysis. A separate validation cohort of about 110 different subjects was used in addition to the 666-subject first cohort. The study aimed to test whether cataloging public T cell receptors could reveal signatures of past pathogen exposure. High-throughput TCR immunosequencing, statistical association of individual TCRs with disease status, and machine learning were combined to predict cytomegalovirus infection status. Summary of the overall study and its limitations: All 110 or so repertoires were used to score co-occurrence in the validation cohort in a later analysis, because that analysis had no HLA typing for the cohort. It was suggested by the authors that the approach could potentially be generalized to other disease states and immunological phenotypes. A few of the identified cytomegalovirus-associated TCR beta chains were confirmed in vitro to be specific for cytomegalovirus antigens. The classifier was reported to diagnose cytomegalovirus status with high specificity and sensitivity in both the original cohort and the validation cohort. The study listed 150 to 200 TCR beta chains as associated with cytomegalovirus. Across donors, most TCR sequences were observed very rarely, whereas some public TCRs were present in many individuals. Subsequent analysis determined that TCRs grouped into clusters in the first cohort also showed a tendency toward co-occurrence across the 120 or so validation repertoires, and 94% of cluster scores exceeded 0.

The library was built by means of the immunoSEQ multiplex PCR assay. For the original study's pipeline: A statistical classification framework was built to diagnose cytomegalovirus status from the catalog of TCR beta chain sequences. TCRdb re-hosts the immuneACCESS table, in-frame sequences only. Its copies lack some clones; in the studies checked, an unresolved V gene accounts for under half of them, and the cause for the rest is not known. V, J and clone size are those of that table, while D and trimming were read from the DNA. This sample gives approximately 60,000 clones in total; 80% to 95% of them show up just once. The ten most abundant clones make up roughly 3% of the sample. To note about this clone: Its antigen remains unidentified. No much larger clone exists at a distance of one base, and base qualities are not known. The same CDR3 arises from other DNA sequences in this sample as well.

The donors belonged to the validation cohort of under 150 subjects, which was separate from the roughly 670-subject first cohort. CDR1 SGHAT and CDR2 FQNNGV were looked up in the germline V gene. From the cysteine up to the phenylalanine, the CDR3 has a length of 15 residues. The sequence is cut down to CDR3 DNA, 45 bases in frame from base 1. V loses 8 bases at its end and J loses 3 bases; junction bases beyond the gene matches: 11. Sequencing input: PBMCs. This sequence uses TRBV11-2 and TRBJ2-7; the junction holds 9 bases that match TRBD1. The sequence was obtained from a young man in good health and CMV-seronegative. Here is the DNA: TGTGCCAGCGGGGGCCTCCGGGGACAGGGCTACGAGCAGTACTTC. It translates as CASGGLRGQGYEQYF.